Below, one T cell receptor (beta chain) is given with its context. This clone's antigen is unknown. Per-base qualities were not stored, and no clone one base away is much larger. This specimen comes from a study of neoadjuvant nivolumab and ipilimumab in lung cancer (dated by TCRdb to about 2020). About the study as a whole: Intravenous nivolumab was dosed at 3 mg/kg on days 1, 15 and 29, and in the combination arm ipilimumab 1 mg/kg was added on day 1 only. Of the 40 to 45 patients with operable NSCLC treated in the trial, approximately 23 were randomized to nivolumab monotherapy and roughly 20 to nivolumab plus ipilimumab. The study compared TCR repertoires in pretherapy (baseline) peripheral blood with TCR repertoires in tumors resected at surgery following neoadjuvant immune checkpoint blockade. The primary endpoint of the trial was the rate of major pathologic response (MPR) in the intention-to-treat population of each study arm. Seven patients had matched pretherapy and resected tumor pairs analyzed, with four treated with nivolumab and three with nivolumab plus ipilimumab. Study-level results and caveats: Richness in tumors resected after neoadjuvant therapy showed a positive correlation with pretherapy blood TCR richness (Spearman R ≈ 0.78). A small number of samples was subjected to TCR sequencing. There was no significant correlation between TCR clonality and pathologic tumor regression, and just a single major-pathologic-response sample was available for the clonality-regression analysis. Resected tumors had greater TCR richness and clonality than tumor-adjacent uninvolved lung, and increases were observed in more dual-therapy-treated tumors. Tumor T-cell richness and clonality rose from pretherapy to surgery in three of three dual-therapy tumors but in only two of four nivolumab-treated tumors.

Receptor libraries were prepared by the immunoSEQ multiplex PCR assay. Concerning the study's data processing: Repertoires were summarized by richness and clonality, and significantly expanded and contracted clones were identified between pre- and post-therapy samples. In TCRdb, the immuneACCESS table is reduced to in-frame sequences with V and J assigned. These tables do not hold every clone; where another copy was compared, an unresolved V gene accounts for under half, and the others remain unexplained. V, J and clone size were drawn from that table, and D and trimming were deduced from the DNA. Present in this sample are about 38,000 clones, about 91% of which were seen just once. Approximately 3.3% of the sample goes to the ten largest clones. The sample's time point label is to be understood as: pretherapy, before neoadjuvant immune checkpoint inhibitors. The samples were taken from NEOSTAR, a phase 2 randomized trial in operable NSCLC that tested neoadjuvant nivolumab or nivolumab plus ipilimumab, followed by surgery.

V trim: 4 bases; J trim: 2 bases; unmatched bases: 4. For CDR1 and CDR2, the germline V gene lists SGHTA and FQGNSA. The CDR3 goes from the cysteine to the phenylalanine over 14 residues. The DNA shown is the 42-base CDR3, in frame from base 1. The receptor was derived from an adult with non-small cell lung cancer. Source: peripheral blood, taken before neoadjuvant nivolumab, alone or with ipilimumab. The V gene is TRBV7-2 and the J gene is TRBJ2-7; TRBD2 agrees with 8 junctional bases. The nucleotide sequence is given as TGTGCCAGCAGCTCTATAGCGGGAACCTACGAGCAGTACTTC. It translates as CASSSIAGTYEQYF.